This TCR beta chain was documented in a study of a mutant IDH1 vaccine in newly diagnosed glioma. On the study more broadly: Onset of vaccination occurred 4-6 weeks following radiotherapy alone, or with temozolomide cycles. Before enrollment, the patients had been treated with radiotherapy alone, temozolomide alone, or both together. Most of them had received both. Visits designated V12 and V13 were conducted at weeks 35 and 47, respectively.

The time point here: week 35, safety follow-up. The investigators gave 300 ug of mutant IDH1 20-mer peptide in each vaccine dose, together with topical imiquimod. Each of the donors came in with new WHO grade 3 or 4 astrocytomas that were IDH1-mutant and ATRX-lost. Sequencing used immunoSEQ multiplex PCR; TCRdb keeps in-frame clones, though not all of them. The sample yields about 54,000 clones, around 84% seen once. Trimming took 4 bases from V and 5 from J; bases not matched to a gene: 4. This CDR3 region has 13 residues. Germline V gene data show CDR1 as SGHDT and CDR2 as YYEEEE. Note on this clone: The target antigen is unknown.

The rearrangement links TRBV5-6 to TRBJ2-5; 8 bases agree with TRBD1. This clonotype was sampled from a woman under 30 with glioma. The starting material was PBMCs, obtained from a glioma patient whose treatment included an IDH1 peptide vaccine. CDR3 DNA: TGTGCCAGCAGCCCGGACAGGGTGGAGACCCAGTACTTC. Encoded protein: CASSPDRVETQYF.